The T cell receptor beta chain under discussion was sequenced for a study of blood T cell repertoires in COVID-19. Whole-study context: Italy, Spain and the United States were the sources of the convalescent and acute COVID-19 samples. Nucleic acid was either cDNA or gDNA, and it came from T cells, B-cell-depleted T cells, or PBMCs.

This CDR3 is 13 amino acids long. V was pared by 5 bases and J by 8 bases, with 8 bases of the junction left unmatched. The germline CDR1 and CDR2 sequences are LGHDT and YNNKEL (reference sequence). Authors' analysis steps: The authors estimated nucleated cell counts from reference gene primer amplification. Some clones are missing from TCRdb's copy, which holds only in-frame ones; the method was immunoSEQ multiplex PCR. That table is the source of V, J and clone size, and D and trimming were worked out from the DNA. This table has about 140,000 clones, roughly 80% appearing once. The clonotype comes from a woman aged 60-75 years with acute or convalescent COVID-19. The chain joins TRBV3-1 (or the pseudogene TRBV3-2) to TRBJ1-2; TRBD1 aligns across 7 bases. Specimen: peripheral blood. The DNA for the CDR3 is TGTGCCAGCAGCGAAGGGGGCCTGGGAGGCTACACCTTC. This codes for CASSEGGLGGYTF.